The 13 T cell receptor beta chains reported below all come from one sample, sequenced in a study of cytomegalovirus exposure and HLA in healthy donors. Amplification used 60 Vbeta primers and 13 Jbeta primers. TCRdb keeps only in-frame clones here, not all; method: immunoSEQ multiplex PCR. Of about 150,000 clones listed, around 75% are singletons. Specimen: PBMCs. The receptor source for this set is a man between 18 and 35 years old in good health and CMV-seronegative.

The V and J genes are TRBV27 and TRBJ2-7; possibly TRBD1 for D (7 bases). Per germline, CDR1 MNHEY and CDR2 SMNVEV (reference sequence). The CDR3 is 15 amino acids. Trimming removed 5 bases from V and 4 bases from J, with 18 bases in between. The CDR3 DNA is TGTGCCAGCAGTGCCGCGGGACAGCCCCCTTACGAGCAGTACTTC. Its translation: CASSAAGQPPYEQYF.

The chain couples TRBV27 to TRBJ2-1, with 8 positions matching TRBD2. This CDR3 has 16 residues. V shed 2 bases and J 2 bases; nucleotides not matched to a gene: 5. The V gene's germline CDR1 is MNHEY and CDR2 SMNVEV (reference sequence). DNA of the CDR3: TGTGCCAGCAGTTTAAACCGGGAGGGCCCCTACAATGAGCAGTTCTTC. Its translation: CASSLNREGPYNEQFF.

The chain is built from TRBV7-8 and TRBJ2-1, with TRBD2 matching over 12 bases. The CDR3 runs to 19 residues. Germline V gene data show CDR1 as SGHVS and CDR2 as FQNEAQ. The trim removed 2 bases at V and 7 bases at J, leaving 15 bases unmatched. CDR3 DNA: TGTGCCAGCAGCTTAAGGATTCGGGCTAGCGGGAGGGCCGGAAATGAGCAGTTCTTC. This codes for CASSLRIRASGRAGNEQFF.

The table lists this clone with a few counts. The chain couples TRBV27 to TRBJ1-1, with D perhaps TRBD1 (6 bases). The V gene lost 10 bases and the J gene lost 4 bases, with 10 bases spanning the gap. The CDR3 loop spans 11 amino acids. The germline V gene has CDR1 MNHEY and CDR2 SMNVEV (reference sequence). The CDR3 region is CATRGGTEAFF. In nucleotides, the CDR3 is TGTGCCACCAGGGGAGGCACTGAAGCTTTCTTT.

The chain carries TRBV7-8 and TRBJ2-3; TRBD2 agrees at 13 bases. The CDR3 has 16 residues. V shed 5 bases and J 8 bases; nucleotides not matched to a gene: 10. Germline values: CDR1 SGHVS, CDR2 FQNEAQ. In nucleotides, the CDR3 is TGTGCCAGCAGCCTCGAGGGACTAGCGGGAAAGGGTACGCAGTATTTT. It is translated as CASSLEGLAGKGTQYF. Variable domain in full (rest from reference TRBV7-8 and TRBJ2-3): GAGVSQSPRYKVAKRGQDVALRCDPISGHVSLFWYQQALGQGPEFLTYFQNEAQLDKSGLPSDRFFAERPEGSVSTLKIQRTQQEDSAVYLCASSLEGLAGKGTQYFGPGTRLTVL.

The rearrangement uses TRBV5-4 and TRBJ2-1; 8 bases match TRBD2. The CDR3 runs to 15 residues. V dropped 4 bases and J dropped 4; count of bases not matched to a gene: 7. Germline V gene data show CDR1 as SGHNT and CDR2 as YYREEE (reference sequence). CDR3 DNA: TGTGCCAGCAGCCCTAAGCGGGAGAGGTACAATGAGCAGTTCTTC. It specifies CASSPKRERYNEQFF. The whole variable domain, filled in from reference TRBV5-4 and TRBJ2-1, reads ETGVTQSPTHLIKTRGQQVTLRCSSQSGHNTVSWYQQALGQGPQFIFQYYREEENGRGNFPPRFSGLQFPNYSSELNVNALELDDSALYLCASSPKRERYNEQFFGPGTRLTVL.

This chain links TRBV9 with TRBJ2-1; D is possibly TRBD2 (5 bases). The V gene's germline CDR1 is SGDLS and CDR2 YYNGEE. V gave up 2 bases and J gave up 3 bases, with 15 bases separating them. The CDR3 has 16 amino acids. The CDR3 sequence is CASSVDSRAGYNEQFF. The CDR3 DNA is TGTGCCAGCAGCGTCGATAGTCGGGCGGGCTACAATGAGCAGTTCTTC.

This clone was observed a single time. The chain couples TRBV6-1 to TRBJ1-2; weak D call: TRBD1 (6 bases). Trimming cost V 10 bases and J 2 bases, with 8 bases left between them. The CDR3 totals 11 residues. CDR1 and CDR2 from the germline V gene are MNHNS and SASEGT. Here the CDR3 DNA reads TGTGCCATCGGACAGAACTATGGCTACACCTTC. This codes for CAIGQNYGYTF.

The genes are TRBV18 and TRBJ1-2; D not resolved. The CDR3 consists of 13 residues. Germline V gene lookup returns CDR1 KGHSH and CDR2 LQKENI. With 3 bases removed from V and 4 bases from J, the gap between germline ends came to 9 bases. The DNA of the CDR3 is TGTGCCAGCTCACCGGAGAGTGGCTATGGCTACACCTTC. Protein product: CASSPESGYGYTF.

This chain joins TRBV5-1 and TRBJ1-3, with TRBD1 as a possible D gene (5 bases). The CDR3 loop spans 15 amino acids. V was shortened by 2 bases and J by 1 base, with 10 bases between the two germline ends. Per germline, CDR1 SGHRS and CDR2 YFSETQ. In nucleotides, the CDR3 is TGCGCCAGCAGCTTAGTAGGGGCGTCTGGAAACACCATATATTTT. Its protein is CASSLVGASGNTIYF.

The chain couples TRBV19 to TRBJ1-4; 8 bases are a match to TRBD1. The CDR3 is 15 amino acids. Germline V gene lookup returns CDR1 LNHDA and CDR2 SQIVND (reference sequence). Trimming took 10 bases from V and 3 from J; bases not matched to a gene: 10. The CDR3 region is CATANRGDSNEKLFF. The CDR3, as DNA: TGTGCCACTGCGAACAGGGGGGACTCTAATGAAAAACTGTTTTTT.

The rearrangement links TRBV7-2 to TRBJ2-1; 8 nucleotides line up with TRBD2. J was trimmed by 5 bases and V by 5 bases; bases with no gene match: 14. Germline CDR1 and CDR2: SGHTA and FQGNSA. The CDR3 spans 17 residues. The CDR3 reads CASSPPGLGAGDNEQFF. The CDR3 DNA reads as TGTGCCAGCAGCCCGCCGGGACTAGGGGCCGGGGACAATGAGCAGTTCTTC.

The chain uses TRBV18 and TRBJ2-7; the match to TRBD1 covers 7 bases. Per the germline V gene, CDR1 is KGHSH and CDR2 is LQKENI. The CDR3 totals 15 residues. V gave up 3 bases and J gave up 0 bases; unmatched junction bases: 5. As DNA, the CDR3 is TGTGCCAGCTCACCGTCGACAGGGCCCTCCTACGAGCAGTACTTC. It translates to CASSPSTGPSYEQYF.